The T cell receptor (beta chain) under discussion was sequenced for a study of PD-L1 blockade in urothelial cancer. Study as a whole: Dosed intravenously at 1,200 mg every 3 weeks, atezolizumab was initiated by patients in the mid-2010s.

This clone showed up just once. CDR1 and CDR2 from the germline V gene are LGHNA and YNFKEQ. The CDR3 contains 19 residues. J lost 6 bases, V lost 0 bases, and 19 bases had no gene match. Clones were read by immunoSEQ multiplex PCR, and TCRdb kept only the in-frame ones, dropping some. The table lists roughly 74,000 clones, around 87% of them singletons. This specimen consisted of PBMCs, obtained around atezolizumab (anti-PD-L1) treatment. This TCR was sampled from an older woman with urothelial cancer. This chain uses TRBV4-2 with TRBJ2-7; TRBD2 aligns across 8 bases. In DNA, the CDR3 is TGTGCCAGCAGCCAAGATTCTGATGTGGGACTAGGATTCGGTAGCGAGCAGTACTTC. The encoded protein is CASSQDSDVGLGFGSEQYF.